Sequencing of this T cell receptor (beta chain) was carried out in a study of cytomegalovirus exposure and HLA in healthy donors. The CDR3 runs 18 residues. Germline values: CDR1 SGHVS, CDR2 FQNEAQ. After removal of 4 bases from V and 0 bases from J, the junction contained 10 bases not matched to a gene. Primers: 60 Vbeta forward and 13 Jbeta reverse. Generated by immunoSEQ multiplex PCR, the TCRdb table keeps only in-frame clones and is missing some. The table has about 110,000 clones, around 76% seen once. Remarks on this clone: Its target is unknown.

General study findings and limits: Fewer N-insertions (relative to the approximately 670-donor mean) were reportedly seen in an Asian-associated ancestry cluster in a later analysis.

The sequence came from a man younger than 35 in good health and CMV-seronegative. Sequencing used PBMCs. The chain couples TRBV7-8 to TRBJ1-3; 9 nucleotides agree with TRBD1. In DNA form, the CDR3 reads TGTGCCAGCAGCTCGATCGTGACAGGGGGATTCTCTGGAAACACCATATATTTT. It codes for CASSSIVTGGFSGNTIYF.